The rows below give T cell receptor beta chains drawn from one sample of a study of cytomegalovirus exposure and HLA in healthy donors. Assay: immunoSEQ multiplex PCR; the TCRdb copy retains only in-frame clones and omits some. This sample has about 83,000 clones, with about three quarters found just once. Material: PBMCs. Every receptor here comes from a man between 60 and 75 years old in good health and CMV-seronegative. Each CDR3 is given with its conserved first and last residue. A D gene is named only where the DNA matches it firmly. Some rows have no size entry. The others give once, few or many, or a class for an expanded clone.

j_gene: TRBJ2-5
abundance: once
v_gene: TRBV7-8
d_gene: .
CDR3aa: CASSFILAQSETQYF
CDR3nt: .

j_gene: TRBJ1-4
abundance: .
v_gene: TRBV7-2
d_gene: .
CDR3aa: CASSSPKDNNEKLFF
CDR3nt: TGTGCCAGCAGCTCCCCTAAGGACAATAATGAAAAACTGTTTTTT

j_gene: TRBJ2-1
abundance: .
v_gene: TRBV2
d_gene: .
CDR3aa: CASRGPQKGNEQFF
CDR3nt: TGTGCCAGCAGGGGTCCTCAAAAGGGGAATGAGCAGTTCTTC

j_gene: TRBJ2-7
abundance: .
v_gene: TRBV7-2
d_gene: TRBD1
CDR3aa: CASSLDRDEQYF
CDR3nt: TGTGCCAGCAGCCTAGACAGGGACGAGCAGTACTTC

j_gene: TRBJ1-2
abundance: few
v_gene: TRBV4-3
d_gene: .
CDR3aa: CASSPPRAGPYGYTF
CDR3nt: TGCGCCAGCAGCCCCCCCCGCGCGGGCCCCTATGGCTACACCTTC

j_gene: TRBJ2-7
abundance: .
v_gene: TRBV6-1
d_gene: TRBD1
CDR3aa: CASSATGEVGEQYF
CDR3nt: TGTGCCAGCAGTGCGACAGGGGAGGTAGGGGAGCAGTACTTC

j_gene: TRBJ2-7
abundance: .
v_gene: TRBV9
d_gene: TRBD2
CDR3aa: CASSVDTSGGYEQYF
CDR3nt: TGTGCCAGCAGCGTAGATACTAGCGGGGGATACGAGCAGTACTTC

j_gene: TRBJ1-6
abundance: .
v_gene: TRBV5-6
d_gene: .
CDR3aa: CASSLGVSGSPLHF
CDR3nt: TGTGCCAGCAGCTTGGGGGTCTCGGGATCACCCCTCCACTTT

j_gene: TRBJ1-6
abundance: few
v_gene: TRBV18
d_gene: TRBD1
CDR3aa: CASSVQGGSNSPLHF
CDR3nt: TGTGCCAGCTCAGTCCAGGGGGGTAGTAATTCACCCCTCCACTTT

j_gene: TRBJ2-5
abundance: few
v_gene: TRBV10-2
d_gene: TRBD1
CDR3aa: CASSEQGARETQYF
CDR3nt: TGCGCCAGCAGTGAACAGGGGGCGCGAGAGACCCAGTACTTC

j_gene: TRBJ1-5
abundance: .
v_gene: TRBV7-9
d_gene: .
CDR3aa: CASSLGGGEANQPQHF
CDR3nt: TGTGCCAGCAGTTTGGGAGGGGGGGAGGCCAATCAGCCCCAGCATTTT

j_gene: TRBJ2-2
abundance: few
v_gene: TRBV7-2
d_gene: .
CDR3aa: CASSFRTDTGELFF
CDR3nt: TGTGCCAGCAGCTTTAGAACCGACACCGGGGAGCTGTTTTTT

j_gene: TRBJ1-1
abundance: .
v_gene: TRBV14
d_gene: .
CDR3aa: CASSGDTDTEAFF
CDR3nt: TGTGCCAGCAGTGGGGACACAGACACTGAAGCTTTCTTT

j_gene: TRBJ2-7
abundance: .
v_gene: TRBV5-6
d_gene: TRBD1
CDR3aa: CASSAPGQAPGEQYF
CDR3nt: TGTGCCAGCAGCGCACCGGGACAGGCACCTGGCGAGCAGTACTTC

j_gene: TRBJ2-7
abundance: .
v_gene: TRBV20-1
d_gene: .
CDR3aa: CSIGQSYEQYF
CDR3nt: TGCAGTATTGGACAGAGCTACGAGCAGTACTTC

j_gene: TRBJ2-1
abundance: .
v_gene: TRBV2
d_gene: .
CDR3aa: CAGTVYNEQFF
CDR3nt: TGTGCCGGAACAGTATACAATGAGCAGTTCTTC

j_gene: TRBJ2-2
abundance: .
v_gene: TRBV30
d_gene: TRBD2
CDR3aa: CAWSTSGGTNTGELFF
CDR3nt: TGTGCCTGGAGTACTAGCGGGGGGACGAACACCGGGGAGCTGTTTTTT

j_gene: TRBJ1-1
abundance: once
v_gene: TRBV5-1
d_gene: .
CDR3aa: CASNYPTTGYSNTEAFF
CDR3nt: TGCGCCAGCAACTACCCGACGACAGGTTACTCGAACACTGAAGCTTTCTTT